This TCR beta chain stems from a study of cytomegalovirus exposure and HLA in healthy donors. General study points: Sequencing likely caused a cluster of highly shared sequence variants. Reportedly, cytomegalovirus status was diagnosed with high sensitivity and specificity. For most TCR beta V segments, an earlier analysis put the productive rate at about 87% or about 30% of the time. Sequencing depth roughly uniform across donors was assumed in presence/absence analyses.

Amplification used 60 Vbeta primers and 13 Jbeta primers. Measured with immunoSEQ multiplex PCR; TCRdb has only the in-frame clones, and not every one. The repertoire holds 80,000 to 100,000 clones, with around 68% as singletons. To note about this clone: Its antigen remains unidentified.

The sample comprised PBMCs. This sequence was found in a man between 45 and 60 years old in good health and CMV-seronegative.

The CDR3 is CASSFGTIQETQYF. CDR3 in DNA: TGTGCCAGCAGCTTTGGCACCATCCAAGAGACCCAGTACTTC. V usage is TRBV5-5 and J usage is TRBJ2-5; D not certain. Germline CDR1 is SGHKS and CDR2 is YYEKEE (reference sequence). Trimming removed 2 bases at V and 1 base at J, with 9 bases between. This CDR3 spans 14 amino acids.